This TCR beta chain was profiled in a study of OX40 agonist ivuxolimab in advanced cancers. About the full investigation: Ivuxolimab, which targeted the costimulatory receptor OX40 (CD134), was an agonistic, fully human IgG2 monoclonal antibody. Intravenous ivuxolimab was administered to patients every 2 weeks at six dose levels: 0.01, 0.1, 0.3, 1.5, 3 and 10 mg/kg. Among the 50 to 55 dose-escalation patients, about 19 had hepatocellular carcinoma, roughly 15 melanoma, 9 renal cell carcinoma and 9 head and neck cancer. In the dose-escalation cohort, around four fifths of patients were male, and the mean age was approximately 60 years, with a range of about 20 to 79. Patients were allowed to have had prior anti-PD-1, anti-PD-L1 or anti-CTLA-4 therapy, and around 43% of the dose-escalation patients had been treated with checkpoint inhibitors. Partial responses occurred in three dose-escalation patients: two with cutaneous melanoma and one with hepatocellular carcinoma. Peripheral TCRbeta sequencing was intended to test whether TCR sequence diversity was altered and clonal T-cell expansion was caused by ivuxolimab. The paper reports the monotherapy dose-escalation portion (N of about 50 patients) of the phase I ivuxolimab trial. The paper's findings and limits, for the study overall: Low levels of normalized T-cell clonal expansion were also seen in some nonresponding patients. The antigen specificity of the clonally expanded peripheral T cells was not determined. After ivuxolimab, expanded clones were on average more numerous among CD8+ T cells than among CD4+ T cells. Partial responders in the 0.1-3.0 mg/kg groups had among the lowest normalized peripheral clonal expansion, especially among CD8+ T cells. At doses from 0.1 to 3.0 mg/kg, clonal expansion was seen in both CD4+ and CD8+ blood T cells between baseline and week 6.

Genomic DNA was extracted from sorted cells for sequencing of the TCRbeta CDR3 region. The immunoSEQ Assay was used to sequence the TCRbeta CDR3 regions. The table was pulled from immuneACCESS by TCRdb, which kept in-frame rearrangements only. Such tables lose some clones; where checked, under half of the loss comes from unresolved V genes, and the rest has no known cause. This sample comprises around 18,000 clones, approximately 85% of them detected only once. The ten largest make up 29% of the sample. The CDR3 contains 14 residues, cysteine and phenylalanine counted. The sequence is cut down to CDR3 DNA, 42 bases in frame from base 1. Deletion took 4 bases off V and 2 bases off J, with a span of 11 bases between the germline ends. From a lookup of the germline V gene (reference sequence), CDR1 and CDR2 are MNHNY and SVGAGI. The trial excluded patients who had a history of autoimmune disease or were on systemic immunosuppression. Peripheral blood for TCR sequencing was collected from all dose cohorts at baseline, on cycle 4 day 1, and on cycle 7 day 1. The samples were taken from a phase I, first-in-human, multicenter, open-label dose-escalation trial of ivuxolimab. Adults with locally advanced or metastatic melanoma, renal cell, hepatocellular, or head and neck squamous cell carcinoma were enrolled in the trial. Before TCR sequencing, CD4+ T cells and CD8+ T cells from peripheral blood were sorted into separate populations.

Regarding this clone: The antigen it binds to is not known. The input lacks base qualities; no much larger clone sits a single base away.

The V and J genes are TRBV6-6 and TRBJ1-1; tentative D gene TRBD1, with 5 bases matching. This material consisted of CD4+ or CD8+ T cells sorted from blood, taken in a trial of the OX40 agonist ivuxolimab. This receptor was taken from an adult with an advanced solid tumor such as melanoma, head and neck, liver or kidney cancer. The nucleotide sequence reads TGTGCCAGCAGTTGGGGAGGGGATAACACTGAAGCTTTCTTT. This translates into CASSWGGDNTEAFF.